These 16 T cell receptor beta chains share one sample of origin, sequenced in a study of OX40 agonist ivuxolimab in advanced cancers. TCRdb's table, derived via immunoSEQ multiplex PCR, lists solely in-frame clones and lacks some. The profile shows about 86,000 clones, 87% of them singletons. Material: CD4+ or CD8+ T cells sorted from blood, obtained in a trial of the OX40 agonist ivuxolimab. These receptors were taken from an adult with an advanced solid tumor such as melanoma, head and neck, liver or kidney cancer.

The table lists this clone with a count of one. The chain combines TRBV9 with TRBJ2-5, with D hard to call. Germline V gives CDR1 SGDLS, CDR2 YYNGEE. V lost 1 base and J lost 2, with 6 bases in between. The CDR3 runs to 13 residues. The CDR3 reads CASSVRPQETQYF. The CDR3 DNA follows: TGTGCCAGCAGCGTACGTCCTCAAGAGACCCAGTACTTC.

This rearrangement joins TRBV5-4 to TRBJ2-2; 14 positions match TRBD2. The CDR3 has 17 residues. The V gene end was trimmed by 4 bases and the J gene end by 2 bases; junction bases not matched to a gene: 4. Per germline, CDR1 SGHNT and CDR2 YYREEE (reference sequence). DNA of the CDR3: TGTGCCAGCAGCCAGGGACTAGCGGGAGCTAACACCGGGGAGCTGTTTTTT. Protein product: CASSQGLAGANTGELFF.

The chain carries TRBV7-2 and TRBJ2-3; 8 nucleotides align to TRBD1. The length of the CDR3 is 14 residues. CDR1 and CDR2 from the germline V gene are SGHTA and FQGNSA. The trim removed 5 bases at V and 8 bases at J, leaving 9 bases unmatched. CDR3: CASSQGQAPGTQYF. CDR3 sequence (DNA): TGTGCCAGCAGCCAGGGACAGGCACCAGGTACGCAGTATTTT.

V is TRBV2 and J is TRBJ2-4; 8 bases fit TRBD1. Germline loops: CDR1 SNHLY, CDR2 FYNNEI. The CDR3 contains 16 residues. Trimming took 6 bases from V and 0 from J; bases not matched to a gene: 7. CDR3 sequence (DNA): TGTGCCAGCAGCGAGGACAGGGCTCTAGCCAAAAACATTCAGTACTTC. It encodes CASSEDRALAKNIQYF.

The chain combines TRBV19 with TRBJ2-3; 7 bases agree with TRBD2. The germline CDR1 and CDR2 sequences are LNHDA and SQIVND (reference sequence). V lost 7 bases to trimming and J lost 2 bases; unmatched junction nucleotides: 6. The CDR3 spans 14 residues. In DNA, the CDR3 is TGTGCCAGTACTAATGGACTAGTCACAGATACGCAGTATTTT. It specifies CASTNGLVTDTQYF.

The V gene is TRBV25-1, the J gene TRBJ1-5, with D perhaps TRBD1 (5 bases). This CDR3 region has 15 residues. Trimming cost V 4 bases and J 0 bases, with 10 bases left between them. Per germline, CDR1 MGHDK and CDR2 SYGVNS. CDR3 protein: CASSGGGISNQPQHF. CDR3 sequence (DNA): TGTGCCAGCAGTGGGGGGGGGATTAGCAATCAGCCCCAGCATTTT.

This clone was counted once. The chain employs TRBV11-2 and TRBJ1-1, with D tentatively TRBD1 (5 bases). The CDR3 runs 13 residues. CDR1 and CDR2 from the germline V gene are SGHAT and FQNNGV. Trimming cost V 5 bases and J 3 bases, with 10 bases left between them. In DNA form, the CDR3 reads TGTGCCAGCAGCAGAGACAGTTACACTGAAGCTTTCTTT. Translated, it gives CASSRDSYTEAFF.

This rearrangement joins TRBV9 to TRBJ2-7, with D unclear. The CDR3 length is 14 residues. V gave up 2 bases and J gave up 2 bases, with 11 bases separating them. Germline V gene lookup returns CDR1 SGDLS and CDR2 YYNGEE. The CDR3 loop is CASSVGQSAYEQYF. The CDR3 DNA is TGTGCCAGCAGCGTTGGGCAGAGTGCCTACGAGCAGTACTTC.

The genes are TRBV7-8 and TRBJ2-1; 8 bases align to TRBD2. CDR1 is SGHVS, CDR2 FQNEAQ, per germline. V was clipped by 5 bases and J by 4 bases; unmatched bases: 10. This CDR3 is built from 16 residues. In DNA form, the CDR3 reads TGTGCCAGCAGCCCATTCGGAGCGGGGGCGTACAATGAGCAGTTCTTC. It specifies CASSPFGAGAYNEQFF.

This clone was detected once. This sequence joins TRBV15 and TRBJ1-3; 7 nucleotides line up with TRBD1. With 3 bases clipped from V and 4 bases from J, the junction kept 3 bases outside the gene matches. The CDR3 is made up of 14 amino acids. Per germline, CDR1 LNHNV and CDR2 YYDKDF (reference sequence). CDR3 sequence (DNA): TGTGCCACCAGCAGGCCGGGACAGGGAAACACCATATATTTT. It encodes CATSRPGQGNTIYF.

The J gene is TRBJ1-5, the V gene TRBV19; possibly TRBD1 for D (6 bases). In germline, CDR1 is LNHDA, CDR2 SQIVND (reference sequence). This CDR3 has 14 amino acids. V dropped 5 bases and J dropped 5 bases, with 13 bases sitting between them. CDR3 sequence: CASSGGGPDQPQHF. The CDR3 DNA sequence: TGTGCCAGTAGTGGTGGGGGCCCAGATCAGCCCCAGCATTTT.

The chain employs TRBV11-3 and TRBJ2-5; no clear D. Germline CDR1 reads SGHNT; CDR2 reads YENEEA. The CDR3 consists of 17 residues. Trimming left V 1 base short and J 0 bases short, with 15 bases between. The CDR3 DNA reads TGTGCCAGCAGCTTAGCCCTTGACTTCTTGTACCAAGAGACCCAGTACTTC. Translating gives CASSLALDFLYQETQYF.

V and J are TRBV2 and TRBJ2-2; 14 nucleotides line up with TRBD2. The CDR3 contains 16 residues. The germline V gene encodes CDR1 SNHLY and CDR2 FYNNEI. J lost 5 bases, V lost 3 bases, and 2 bases had no gene match. DNA for the CDR3: TGTGCCAGCAGTGAGGGACTAGCGGGAGTTACCGGGGAGCTGTTTTTT. Amino acid sequence: CASSEGLAGVTGELFF.

The chain combines TRBV28 with TRBJ2-7; D unresolved. The V end was cut by 5 bases, the J end by 1 base, with 9 bases between. The germline gives CDR1 MDHEN, CDR2 SYDVKM. The CDR3 contains 13 residues. The CDR3 bases are TGTGCCAGCAGTCCGCCGCAATCCTACGAGCAGTACTTC. Protein: CASSPPQSYEQYF. The full variable domain, completed using reference TRBV28 and TRBJ2-7, is DVKVTQSSRYLVKRTGEKVFLECVQDMDHENMFWYRQDPGLGLRLIYFSYDVKMKEKGDIPEGYSVSREKKERFSLILESASTNQTSMYLCASSPPQSYEQYFGPGTRLTVT.

The J gene is TRBJ1-5, the V gene TRBV10-2; D remains ambiguous. Trimming removed 4 bases from V and 2 bases from J, with 3 bases in between. The germline gives CDR1 WSHSY, CDR2 SAAADI. This CDR3 is built from 12 residues. The CDR3 region has the DNA TGCGCCAGCAGTGTACGCAATCAGCCCCAGCATTTT. Translating it yields CASSVRNQPQHF.

This clone has a handful of counts. V and J are TRBV27 and TRBJ2-2, with D perhaps matching TRBD2 (6 bases). V gave up 3 bases and J gave up 5 bases, with 10 bases separating them. This CDR3 has 14 residues. Germline CDR1 and CDR2: MNHEY and SMNVEV (reference sequence). CDR3 sequence: CASSFGGLTGELFF. CDR3 in DNA: TGTGCCAGCAGTTTTGGAGGGTTGACCGGGGAGCTGTTTTTT.